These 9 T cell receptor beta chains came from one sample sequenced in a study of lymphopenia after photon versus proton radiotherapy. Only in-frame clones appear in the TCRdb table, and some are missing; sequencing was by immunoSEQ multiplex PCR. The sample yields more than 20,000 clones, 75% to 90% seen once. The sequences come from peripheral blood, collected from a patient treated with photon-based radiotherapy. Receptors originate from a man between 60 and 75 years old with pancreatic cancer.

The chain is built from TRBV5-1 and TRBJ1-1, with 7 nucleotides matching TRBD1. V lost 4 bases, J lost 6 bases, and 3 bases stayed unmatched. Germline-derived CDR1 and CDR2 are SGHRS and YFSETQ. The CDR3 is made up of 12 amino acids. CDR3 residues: CASSRQGSEAFF. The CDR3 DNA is TGCGCCAGCAGCAGACAGGGTTCTGAAGCTTTCTTT.

CDR3 in DNA: TGTGCCAGTAGCAAAATTAAAGGACAGGGAAGCTCCTACGAGCAGTACTTC. Its protein product is CASSKIKGQGSSYEQYF. The chain recombines TRBV19 with TRBJ2-7, with 8 bases that match TRBD1. Germline V lookup: CDR1 LNHDA, CDR2 SQIVND (reference sequence). The CDR3 sequence is 17 residues long. V was clipped by 6 bases and J by 0 bases; unmatched bases: 13.

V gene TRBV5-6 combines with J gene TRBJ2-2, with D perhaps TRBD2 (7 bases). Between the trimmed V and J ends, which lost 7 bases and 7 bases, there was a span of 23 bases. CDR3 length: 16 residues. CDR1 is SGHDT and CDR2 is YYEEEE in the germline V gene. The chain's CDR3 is CASLRAPMGGGGELFF. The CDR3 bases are TGTGCCAGCCTCCGGGCCCCGATGGGAGGGGGCGGGGAGCTGTTTTTT.

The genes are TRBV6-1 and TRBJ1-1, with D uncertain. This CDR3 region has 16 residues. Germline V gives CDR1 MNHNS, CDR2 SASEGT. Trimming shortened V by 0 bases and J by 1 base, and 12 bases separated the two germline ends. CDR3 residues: CASSEAYISSNTEAFF. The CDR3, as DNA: TGTGCCAGCAGTGAAGCTTATATTTCTTCGAACACTGAAGCTTTCTTT.

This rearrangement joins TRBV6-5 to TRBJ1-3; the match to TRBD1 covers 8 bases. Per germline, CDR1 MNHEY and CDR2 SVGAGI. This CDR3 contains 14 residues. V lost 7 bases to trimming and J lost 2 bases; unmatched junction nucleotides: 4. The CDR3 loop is CASTDRGAGNTIYF. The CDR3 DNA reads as TGTGCCAGCACCGACAGGGGAGCTGGAAACACCATATATTTT.

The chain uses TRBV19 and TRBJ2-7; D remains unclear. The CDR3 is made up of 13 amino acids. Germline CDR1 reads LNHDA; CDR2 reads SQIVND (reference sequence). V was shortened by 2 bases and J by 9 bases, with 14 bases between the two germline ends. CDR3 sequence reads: CASSINADGTQYF. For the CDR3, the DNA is TGTGCCAGTAGTATAAACGCAGACGGCACGCAGTACTTC.

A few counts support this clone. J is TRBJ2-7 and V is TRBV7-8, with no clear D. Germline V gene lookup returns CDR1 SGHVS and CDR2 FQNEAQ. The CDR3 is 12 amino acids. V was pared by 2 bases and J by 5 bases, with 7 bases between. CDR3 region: CASSLNRDEQYF. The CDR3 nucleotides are TGTGCCAGCAGCTTAAATAGGGACGAGCAGTACTTC. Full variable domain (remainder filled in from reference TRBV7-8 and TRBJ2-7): GAGVSQSPRYKVAKRGQDVALRCDPISGHVSLFWYQQALGQGPEFLTYFQNEAQLDKSGLPSDRFFAERPEGSVSTLKIQRTQQEDSAVYLCASSLNRDEQYFGPGTRLTVT.

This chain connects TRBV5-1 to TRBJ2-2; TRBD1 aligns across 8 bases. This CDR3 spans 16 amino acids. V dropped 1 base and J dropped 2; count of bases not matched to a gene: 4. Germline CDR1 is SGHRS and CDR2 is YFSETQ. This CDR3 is CASSLFSGGNTGELFF. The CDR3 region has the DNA TGCGCCAGCAGCTTGTTTTCAGGGGGCAACACCGGGGAGCTGTTTTTT. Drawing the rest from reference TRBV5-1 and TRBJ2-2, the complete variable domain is KAGVTQTPRYLIKTRGQQVTLSCSPISGHRSVSWYQQTPGQGLQFLFEYFSETQRNKGNFPGRFSGRQFSNSRSEMNVSTLELGDSALYLCASSLFSGGNTGELFFGEGSRLTVL.

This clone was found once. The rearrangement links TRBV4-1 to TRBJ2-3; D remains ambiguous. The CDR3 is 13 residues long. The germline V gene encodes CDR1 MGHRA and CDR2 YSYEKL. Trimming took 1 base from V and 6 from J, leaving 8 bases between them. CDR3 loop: CASSQVTRDTQYF. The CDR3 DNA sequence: TGCGCCAGCAGCCAAGTTACCCGGGATACGCAGTATTTT.